The rows below give T cell receptor beta chains drawn from one sample of a study of vaccination effects on CD4 cells after COVID-19. These TCRs' antigens remain unknown. Clones were sequenced by immunoSEQ multiplex PCR, and TCRdb holds only the in-frame ones, with some missing. The table lists some 50,000 clones, approximately 70% of them singletons, with 5% to 6.5% in the top ten. The starting material was CD4+ T cells from PBMCs cultured without peptide, obtained before COVID-19 vaccination. These receptors were collected from a human donor who received a COVID-19 vaccine. The CDR3 runs from the conserved cysteine through the conserved F or W. The order of the fields is V gene, clone size, J gene, D gene, CDR3 protein, CDR3 DNA. The D gene is left open where the match is weak. Size tells how often a clone was seen (once, few, many) or the class of an expanded clone, and some rows leave it out.

V: TRBV19
size: .
J: TRBJ2-7
D: .
CDR3: CASSIGLSGSTGTYEQYF
DNA: TGTGCCAGTAGTATTGGCCTTTCGGGGAGTACGGGAACCTACGAGCAGTACTTC

V: TRBV7-2
size: .
J: TRBJ2-3
D: .
CDR3: CASSLGETSLRTDTQYF
DNA: TGTGCCAGCAGCTTAGGGGAAACTAGTCTGCGCACAGATACGCAGTATTTT

V: TRBV7-2
size: .
J: TRBJ2-2
D: TRBD2
CDR3: CASSLRTSGRQAGELFF
DNA: TGTGCCAGCAGCCTACGGACTAGCGGGAGGCAGGCCGGGGAGCTGTTTTTT

V: TRBV12-2
size: .
J: TRBJ2-2
D: .
CDR3: CASRSPGQGLMRPLNTGELFF
DNA: TGTGCAAGTCGCTCTCCGGGACAGGGTCTTATGAGGCCCCTGAACACCGGGGAGCTGTTTTTT

V: TRBV5-4
size: once
J: TRBJ1-2
D: .
CDR3: CASSPPGRGYTF
DNA: TGTGCCAGCAGCCCCCCTGGTCGTGGCTACACCTTC

V: TRBV11-2
size: .
J: TRBJ2-3
D: .
CDR3: CASSLGDGWQYF
DNA: TGTGCCAGCAGCTTGGGGGACGGGTGGCAGTATTTT

V: TRBV15
size: .
J: TRBJ1-2
D: .
CDR3: CATSRDEEGREGYTF
DNA: TGTGCCACCAGCAGAGATGAGGAGGGCAGGGAGGGCTACACCTTC

V: TRBV19
size: .
J: TRBJ1-4
D: .
CDR3: CASSITGRSNEKLFF
DNA: TGTGCCAGTAGTATCACAGGGCGGTCTAATGAAAAACTGTTTTTT

V: TRBV4-1
size: .
J: TRBJ2-2
D: .
CDR3: CASSKTGTGELFF
DNA: TGCGCCAGCAGTAAGACTGGCACCGGGGAGCTGTTTTTT

V: TRBV29-1
size: .
J: TRBJ2-1
D: TRBD2
CDR3: CSVSSGGNNEQFF
DNA: TGCAGCGTTTCCAGCGGGGGGAACAATGAGCAGTTCTTC

V: TRBV19
size: .
J: TRBJ1-5
D: TRBD1
CDR3: CASSIRQGSNQPQHF
DNA: TGTGCCAGTAGTATCAGACAGGGAAGCAATCAGCCCCAGCATTTT

V: TRBV5-1
size: .
J: TRBJ1-2
D: .
CDR3: CASSLQGLGGYTF
DNA: TGCGCCAGCAGCTTGCAGGGTTTAGGCGGCTACACCTTC

V: TRBV12-5
size: .
J: TRBJ2-1
D: .
CDR3: CASAFRRLSHNEQFF
DNA: TGTGCTAGTGCTTTCAGACGGTTGTCTCACAATGAGCAGTTCTTC

V: TRBV5-1
size: .
J: TRBJ1-2
D: TRBD1
CDR3: CASSLQGTDGYTF
DNA: TGCGCCAGCAGCTTGCAAGGGACAGATGGCTACACCTTC

V: TRBV6-5
size: .
J: TRBJ1-1
D: .
CDR3: CASIRSGKSEAFF
DNA: TGTGCCAGCATTAGGTCCGGGAAGTCTGAAGCTTTCTTT

V: TRBV27
size: .
J: TRBJ1-6
D: TRBD1
CDR3: CASSIRDRDSPLHF
DNA: TGTGCCAGCAGCATCCGGGACAGGGATTCACCCCTCCACTTT

V: TRBV4-2
size: .
J: TRBJ2-5
D: TRBD1
CDR3: CASGQVEETQYF
DNA: TGTGCCAGCGGACAGGTGGAAGAGACCCAGTACTTC

V: TRBV6-5
size: .
J: TRBJ1-2
D: TRBD1
CDR3: CASSYSQDRGGYGYTF
DNA: TGTGCCAGCAGTTACTCTCAGGACAGGGGGGGGTATGGCTACACCTTC

V: TRBV7-2
size: .
J: TRBJ1-1
D: .
CDR3: CASSFRSGWNTEAFF
DNA: TGTGCCAGCAGCTTTAGGTCAGGGTGGAACACTGAAGCTTTCTTT

V: TRBV5-1
size: .
J: TRBJ2-1
D: .
CDR3: CASTLGGSENNEQFF
DNA: TGCGCCAGCACCCTAGGGGGGAGCGAGAACAATGAGCAGTTCTTC

V: TRBV30
size: .
J: TRBJ1-2
D: .
CDR3: CAWSRNGGYTF
DNA: TGTGCCTGGAGCCGTAATGGTGGCTACACCTTC

V: TRBV10-3
size: .
J: TRBJ2-3
D: TRBD2
CDR3: CAISQGTSPSTDTQYF
DNA: TGTGCCATCAGTCAGGGGACTAGCCCCAGCACAGATACGCAGTATTTT

V: TRBV3-1/TRBV3-2
size: few
J: TRBJ1-1
D: TRBD1
CDR3: CASSQDPGQGWNTEAFF
DNA: TGTGCCAGCAGCCAAGACCCTGGACAGGGGTGGAACACTGAAGCTTTCTTT

V: TRBV4-1
size: .
J: TRBJ1-6
D: .
CDR3: CASSREGYSPLHF
DNA: TGCGCCAGCAGCCGAGAGGGGTATTCACCCCTCCACTTT

V: TRBV5-1
size: .
J: TRBJ1-6
D: .
CDR3: CASSLIWGYNSPLHF
DNA: TGCGCCAGCAGCTTGATCTGGGGATATAATTCACCCCTCCACTTT

V: TRBV10-2
size: .
J: TRBJ2-7
D: .
CDR3: CASRAQLRTSEQYF
DNA: TGCGCCAGCAGGGCCCAGCTGCGGACTTCCGAGCAGTACTTC

V: TRBV29-1
size: .
J: TRBJ1-2
D: .
CDR3: CSVEEDSPLYTF
DNA: TGCAGCGTTGAAGAAGACAGCCCCCTCTACACCTTC

V: TRBV5-1
size: .
J: TRBJ2-5
D: .
CDR3: CASSLGGQGTLKTQYF
DNA: TGCGCCAGCAGCTTGGGTGGGCAGGGGACCCTGAAGACCCAGTACTTC